This TCR beta chain comes out of a study of blood T cell repertoires in COVID-19. Clinical history as reported by participants underpinned cohort assignment. Libraries were prepared by immunoSEQ multiplex PCR; TCRdb keeps only in-frame clonotypes and omits some of them. This table has about 290,000 clones, around 90% appearing once. V was pared by 0 bases and J by 0 bases, with 11 bases between. This CDR3 contains 15 residues. CDR1 and CDR2 (germline): GTSNPN, SVGIG (reference sequence). This sequence joins TRBV30 and TRBJ2-5, with D uncertain. The sequence came from a woman aged 35 to 49 who had recovered from COVID-19. Sequenced material: PBMCs or T cells enriched from blood (not recorded which). The chain's CDR3 is CAWSVPVRYQETQYF. DNA for the CDR3: TGTGCCTGGAGTGTACCGGTGAGGTACCAAGAGACCCAGTACTTC.